Listed below are T cell receptor beta chains from one sample, sequenced in a study of shared clonotypes between healthy human individuals. Clones were read by immunoSEQ multiplex PCR, and TCRdb kept only the in-frame ones, dropping some. This table has about 2.4 million clones, roughly 93% appearing once. Sequenced: naive CD4+ T cells from PBMCs. These receptors came from a man between 18 and 35 years old in good health. Some clones in this sample may be carry-over from other donors' samples. Both conserved end residues are trimmed from each CDR3.

J: TRBJ2-3
V: TRBV11-2
CDR3: ASSFSSALDTQY

J: TRBJ2-1
V: TRBV15
CDR3: ATSRVRGAEQF

J: TRBJ2-5
V: TRBV7-8
CDR3: ASSLGRDGQTQY

J: TRBJ2-7
V: TRBV6-5
CDR3: ASSYGPRSEQY

J: TRBJ1-5
V: TRBV19
CDR3: ASRDRVTRNQPQH

J: TRBJ2-5
V: TRBV9
CDR3: ASSVGGQETQY

J: TRBJ1-2
V: TRBV29-1
CDR3: SVDSGPQEGYT

J: TRBJ1-2
V: TRBV27
CDR3: ASSPGGEIVYGYT

J: TRBJ2-2
V: TRBV13
CDR3: ASSQTRWGGDGTGELF

J: TRBJ1-2
V: TRBV2
CDR3: ASSIDSRDHGYT

J: TRBJ2-6
V: TRBV4-1
CDR3: ASSRFGPTGSKLSGANVLT

J: TRBJ2-1
V: TRBV5-1
CDR3: ASSLEAGSYNEQF

J: TRBJ1-5
V: TRBV2
CDR3: ASSAGWGASQPQH

J: TRBJ2-7
V: TRBV11-1
CDR3: ASTGQVKYEQY

J: TRBJ1-2
V: TRBV4-3
CDR3: ASSRDRQGYVGYT

J: TRBJ1-3
V: TRBV18
CDR3: ASSPPAGSGNTIY

J: TRBJ2-1
V: TRBV13
CDR3: ASSLGLLGQVESEQF

J: TRBJ1-4
V: TRBV7-9
CDR3: ASSLPGNEKLF

J: TRBJ2-7
V: TRBV10-3
CDR3: AISGPPNSYEQY

J: TRBJ1-3
V: TRBV11-2
CDR3: ASSLAPGGSGNTIY

J: TRBJ2-3
V: TRBV2
CDR3: ASSLDRGSTDTQY

J: TRBJ2-5
V: TRBV7-7
CDR3: ASSLLGTSGKETQY

J: TRBJ2-1
V: TRBV7-9
CDR3: ASSFAGNNNEQF

J: TRBJ2-7
V: TRBV7-2
CDR3: ASSLDSTRLAGYEQY

J: TRBJ2-7
V: TRBV5-5
CDR3: ASSTVVPPYEQY

J: TRBJ1-3
V: TRBV2
CDR3: AGSRDRGLGNTIY

J: TRBJ2-7
V: TRBV18
CDR3: ASSHNRLAAGYEQY

J: TRBJ2-1
V: TRBV9
CDR3: ASSVSGSSYNEQF

J: TRBJ2-7
V: TRBV2
CDR3: ASRYGTSSYEQY

J: TRBJ2-5
V: TRBV9
CDR3: ASSLYSGSGETQY

J: TRBJ1-2
V: TRBV13
CDR3: ASSLGLVAGSKDGYT

J: TRBJ2-3
V: TRBV4-2
CDR3: ASSQGREDTDTQY

J: TRBJ1-1
V: TRBV28
CDR3: ASNTPWGEAF

J: TRBJ1-2
V: TRBV7-8
CDR3: ASSLDHDRPNYGYT

J: TRBJ2-7
V: TRBV4-3
CDR3: ASSQVLAGSYEQY

J: TRBJ1-6
V: TRBV6-5
CDR3: ASSRQGYNSPLH

J: TRBJ1-1
V: TRBV28
CDR3: ASPSRTGGNTEAF

J: TRBJ1-5
V: TRBV7-9
CDR3: ASRYSGYSNQPQH

J: TRBJ1-1
V: TRBV7-9
CDR3: ASSPNRAGMGEAF

J: TRBJ2-7
V: TRBV9
CDR3: ASSVEARGAYEQY

J: TRBJ2-2
V: TRBV18
CDR3: ASSPWIDGPNTGELF